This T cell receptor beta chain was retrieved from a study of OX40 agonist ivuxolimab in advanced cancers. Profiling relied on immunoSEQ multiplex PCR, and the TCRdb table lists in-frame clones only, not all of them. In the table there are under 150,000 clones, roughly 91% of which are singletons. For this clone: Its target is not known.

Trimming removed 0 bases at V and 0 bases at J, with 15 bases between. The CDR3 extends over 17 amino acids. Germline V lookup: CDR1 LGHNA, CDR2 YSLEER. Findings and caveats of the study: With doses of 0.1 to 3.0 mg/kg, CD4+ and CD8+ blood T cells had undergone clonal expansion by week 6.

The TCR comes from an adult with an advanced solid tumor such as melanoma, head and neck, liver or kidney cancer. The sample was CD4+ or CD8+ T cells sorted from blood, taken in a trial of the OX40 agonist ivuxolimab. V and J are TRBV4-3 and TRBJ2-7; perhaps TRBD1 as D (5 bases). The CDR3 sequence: CASSQDPAGHFSYEQYF. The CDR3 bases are TGCGCCAGCAGCCAAGACCCCGCAGGGCACTTCTCCTACGAGCAGTACTTC.